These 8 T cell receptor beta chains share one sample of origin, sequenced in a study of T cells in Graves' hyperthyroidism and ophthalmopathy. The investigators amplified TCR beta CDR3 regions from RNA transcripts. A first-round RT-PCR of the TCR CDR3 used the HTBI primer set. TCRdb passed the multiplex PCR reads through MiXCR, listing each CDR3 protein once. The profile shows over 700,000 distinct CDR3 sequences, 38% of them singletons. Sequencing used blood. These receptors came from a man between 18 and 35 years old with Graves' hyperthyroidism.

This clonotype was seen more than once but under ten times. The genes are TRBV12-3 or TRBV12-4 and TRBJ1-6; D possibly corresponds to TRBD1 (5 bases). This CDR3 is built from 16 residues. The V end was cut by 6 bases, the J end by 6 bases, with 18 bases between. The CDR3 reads CASSPFRGGTNSPLHF. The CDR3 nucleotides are TGTGCCAGCAGCCCTTTCCGCGGGGGGACTAATTCACCCCTCCACTTT.

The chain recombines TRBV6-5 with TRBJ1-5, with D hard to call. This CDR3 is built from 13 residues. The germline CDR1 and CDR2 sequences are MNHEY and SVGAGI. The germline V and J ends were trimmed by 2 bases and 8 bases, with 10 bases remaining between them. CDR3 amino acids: CASSYVAGEPQHF. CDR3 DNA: TGTGCCAGCAGTTACGTTGCAGGAGAGCCCCAGCATTTT.

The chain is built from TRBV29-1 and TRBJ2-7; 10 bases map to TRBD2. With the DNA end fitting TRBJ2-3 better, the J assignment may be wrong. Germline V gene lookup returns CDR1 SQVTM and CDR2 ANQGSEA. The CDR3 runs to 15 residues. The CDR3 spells CSVEGLAGVTDTQYF. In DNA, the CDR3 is TGCAGCGTTGAAGGTCTAGCGGGAGTAACCGATACGCAGTATTTT.

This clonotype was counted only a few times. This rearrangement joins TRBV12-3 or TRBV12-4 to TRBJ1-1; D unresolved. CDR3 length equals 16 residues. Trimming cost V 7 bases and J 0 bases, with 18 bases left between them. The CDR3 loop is CASTNLLAALNTEAFF. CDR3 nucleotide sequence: TGTGCCAGCACCAACCTGCTGGCAGCCTTGAACACTGAAGCTTTCTTT.

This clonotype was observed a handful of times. CDR3 loop: CASSGTGGLAEETQYF. DNA of the CDR3: TGTGCCAGCAGCGGGACAGGGGGTCTAGCGGAAGAGACCCAGTACTTC. The chain has TRBV9 and TRBJ2-5, with TRBD1 identical over 10 bases. The germline gives CDR1 SGDLS, CDR2 YYNGEE. This CDR3 comprises 16 residues. Losses at the gene ends were 3 bases for V and 3 bases for J; bases not matched to a gene: 8.

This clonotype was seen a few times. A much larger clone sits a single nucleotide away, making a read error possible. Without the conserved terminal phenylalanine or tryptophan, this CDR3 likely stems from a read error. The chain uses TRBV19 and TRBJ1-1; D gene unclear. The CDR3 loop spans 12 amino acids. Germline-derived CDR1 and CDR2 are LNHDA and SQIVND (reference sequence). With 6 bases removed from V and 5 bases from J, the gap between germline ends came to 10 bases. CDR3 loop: CASSRGWTEAFL. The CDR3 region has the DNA TGTGCCAGTAGCCGGGGTTGGACTGAAGCTTTCTTA.

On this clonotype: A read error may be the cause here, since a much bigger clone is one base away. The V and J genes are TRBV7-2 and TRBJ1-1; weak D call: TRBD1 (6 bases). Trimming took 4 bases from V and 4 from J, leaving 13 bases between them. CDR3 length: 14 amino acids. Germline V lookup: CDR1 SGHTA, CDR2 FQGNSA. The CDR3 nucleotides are TGTGCCAGCAGCTGGGGGGGCTGGGGCACTGAAGCTTTCTTT. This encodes CASSWGGWGTEAFF. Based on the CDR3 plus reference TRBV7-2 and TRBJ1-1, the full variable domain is GAGVSQSPSNKVTEKGKDVELRCDPISGHTALYWYRQSLGQGLEFLIYFQGNSAPDKSGLPSDRFSAERTGGSVSTLTIQRTQQEDSAVYLCASSWGGWGTEAFFGQGTRLTVV.

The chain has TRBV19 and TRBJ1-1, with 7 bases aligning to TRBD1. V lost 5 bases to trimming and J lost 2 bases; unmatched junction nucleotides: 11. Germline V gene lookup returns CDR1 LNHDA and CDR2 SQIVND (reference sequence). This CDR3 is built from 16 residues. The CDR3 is CASSPSRQGGNTEAFF. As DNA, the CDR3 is TGTGCCAGTAGTCCTTCCCGGCAGGGGGGAAACACTGAAGCTTTCTTT.